Below, one TCR beta chain is given with its context. Its antigen is as yet unknown. This sample was taken from a study of CD8+ T cells in alopecia areata. Study results and caveats: Scalp clonality and expanded CD8+ clones among the top 100 were significantly decreased by tofacitinib. Higher clonality and more expanded CD8+ clones appeared in lesional than normal scalp.

Noted treatment: oral pan-JAK inhibitor, 5-10 mg twice daily. Investigators isolated RNA and reverse transcribed it into cDNA to act as the sequencing template. Repertoires were generated with immunoSEQ multiplex PCR, while TCRdb's copy carries only in-frame clones and drops some. The sample yields about 200,000 clones, around two fifths seen once. Trimming took off 3 bases at V and 7 bases at J, with 18 bases between the two ends. The CDR3 extends over 16 amino acids. Germline CDR1 PRHDT, CDR2 FYEKMQ (reference sequence). V and J are TRBV13 and TRBJ2-2, with D possibly being TRBD1 (6 bases). Sequencing was performed on CD4+ T cells sorted from blood, taken at roughly week 30, from a patient treated with tofacitinib. This TCR came from a human donor with alopecia areata. CDR3 sequence reads: CASSFKTGTTLGELFF. DNA of the CDR3: TGTGCCAGCAGCTTCAAAACCGGGACAACTCTCGGGGAGCTGTTTTTT.